The subject of this entry is one T cell receptor (beta chain). The antigen remains undetermined. This record comes from a study of cytomegalovirus exposure and HLA in healthy donors. Study-level information: Clustering assigned 81% of the 350 to 400 genotyped donors to the Caucasian-associated ancestry cluster. Study-wide results and caveats: In a later analysis, at a false discovery rate of 0.05, over 15,000 TCR beta sequences matched HLA alleles.

The PCR used 60 Vbeta and 13 Jbeta primers. Original data processing: A follow-up analysis tallied tens of millions of unique TCR beta chains, some 11 million shared. Method: immunoSEQ multiplex PCR; TCRdb's copy keeps in-frame clones and lacks some. V and J calls plus clone size are reproduced from that table; the DNA served to infer D and trimming. The top ten hold about 7.7% of the sample, which has over 100,000 clones, around four fifths seen once. With 5 bases removed from V and 3 bases from J, the gap between germline ends came to 17 bases. The CDR3 extends over 15 amino acids. Germline V lookup: CDR1 SEHNR, CDR2 FQNEAQ (reference sequence).

The sample consisted of PBMCs. The chain uses TRBV7-9 and TRBJ2-7, with a weak D call TRBD1 (6 bases). The sequence derives from a woman aged 50 to 60 in good health and CMV-seropositive. The CDR3 DNA is TGTGCCAGCAGCCCAGGGGTCGGCGGTCTCTACGAGCAGTACTTC. Amino acid sequence: CASSPGVGGLYEQYF.